These T cell receptor beta chains were read from a single sample in a study of T-cell reconstitution after alpha-beta-depleted transplantation in children. TCRdb fed the PCR reads into MiXCR, producing one record per CDR3 protein. The sample shows 130,000 to 150,000 distinct CDR3 sequences, around 9% of them seen only once. The sample here was PBMCs, mostly from graft donor cells, taken 180 days after TCRalphabeta/CD19-depleted stem cell transplant. The receptors were sampled from a female patient between 2 and 15 years old who had a stem cell transplant for congenital amegakaryocytic thrombocytopenia, so the T cells may come from the graft donor. The conserved cysteine and the conserved F or W are not part of the CDR3 here. The D gene is left open where the match is weak.

v_call	j_call	d_call	cdr3_aa
TRBV12-3/TRBV12-4	TRBJ2-3	TRBD2	ASSLTSGGWDTQY
TRBV28	TRBJ2-7	TRBD1	ASSLPVGTAYEQY
TRBV20-1	TRBJ1-5	TRBD1	SAREVSRTGGQPQH
TRBV5-1	TRBJ1-2	NA	ASSLGSGTGGYT
TRBV20-1	TRBJ2-7	TRBD2	SAIRTSGRKYEQY
TRBV20-1	TRBJ2-7	TRBD2	SASLSGRGYEQY
TRBV14	TRBJ2-5	NA	ASSLPLGGAETQY
TRBV5-5	TRBJ2-7	NA	ASSLPVPYEQY
TRBV2	TRBJ2-7	TRBD2	ASNRLALEQY
TRBV20-1	TRBJ1-4	NA	SARDRGRLNEKLF
TRBV7-2	TRBJ2-3	TRBD2	ASSSTLAGVSDTQY
TRBV20-1	TRBJ2-7	NA	SARERAISLYEQY
TRBV18	TRBJ2-1	TRBD1	ASSPRRGQGVGEQF
TRBV20-1	TRBJ2-5	NA	SAQSAGKETQY
TRBV20-1	TRBJ2-4	TRBD2	SARDYTGGAKNIQY
TRBV30	TRBJ2-7	NA	AWSGGYEQY
TRBV7-3	TRBJ2-2	NA	ASSSFGGTGELF
TRBV14	TRBJ2-2	TRBD1	ASSLSGGLTWELF
TRBV28	TRBJ2-3	TRBD1	ASSRTGGLTDTQY
TRBV28	TRBJ1-5	NA	ASSLKPYFNQPQH
TRBV20-1	TRBJ2-1	NA	SARRDLTYNEQF
TRBV15	TRBJ1-5	TRBD1	ATSNGRDRGYSSQPQH
TRBV6-4	TRBJ1-6	TRBD1	ASSNGQENSPLH
TRBV5-1	TRBJ2-7	TRBD2	ASSLILAGGARNEQY
TRBV2	TRBJ1-5	NA	ASSATLSNQPQH